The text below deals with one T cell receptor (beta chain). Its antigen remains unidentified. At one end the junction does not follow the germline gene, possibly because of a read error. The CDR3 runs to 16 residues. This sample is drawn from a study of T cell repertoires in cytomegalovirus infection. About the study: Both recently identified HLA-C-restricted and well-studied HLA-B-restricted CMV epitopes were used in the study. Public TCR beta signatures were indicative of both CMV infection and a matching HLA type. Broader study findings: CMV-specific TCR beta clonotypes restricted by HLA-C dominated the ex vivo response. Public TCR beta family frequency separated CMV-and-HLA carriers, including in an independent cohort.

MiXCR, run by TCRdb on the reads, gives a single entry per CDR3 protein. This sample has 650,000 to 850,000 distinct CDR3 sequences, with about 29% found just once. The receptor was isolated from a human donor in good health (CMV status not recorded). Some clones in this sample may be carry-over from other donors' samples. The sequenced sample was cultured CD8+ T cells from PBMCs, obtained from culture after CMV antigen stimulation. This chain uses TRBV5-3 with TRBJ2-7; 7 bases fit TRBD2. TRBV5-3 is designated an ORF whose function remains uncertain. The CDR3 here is CASSLVSVGGGYEQYF. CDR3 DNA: TGTGCCAGCAGCTTGGTTTCGGTGGGGGGGGGCTACGAGCAGTACTTC.